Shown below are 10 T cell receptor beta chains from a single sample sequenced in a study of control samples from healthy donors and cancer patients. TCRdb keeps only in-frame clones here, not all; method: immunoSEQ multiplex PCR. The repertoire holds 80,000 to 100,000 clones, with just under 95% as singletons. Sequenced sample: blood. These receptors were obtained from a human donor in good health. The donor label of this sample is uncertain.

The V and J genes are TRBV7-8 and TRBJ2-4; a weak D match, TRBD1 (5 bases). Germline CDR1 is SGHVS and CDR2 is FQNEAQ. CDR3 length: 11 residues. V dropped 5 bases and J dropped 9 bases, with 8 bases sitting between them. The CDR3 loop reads CASSERGIQYF. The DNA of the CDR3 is TGTGCCAGCAGCGAAAGGGGCATTCAGTACTTC.

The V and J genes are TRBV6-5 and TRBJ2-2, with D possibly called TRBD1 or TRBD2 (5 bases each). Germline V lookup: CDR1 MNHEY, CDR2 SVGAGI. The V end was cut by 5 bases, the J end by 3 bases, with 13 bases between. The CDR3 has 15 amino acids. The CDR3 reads CASSRGDGDTGELFF. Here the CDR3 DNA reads TGTGCCAGCAGTAGAGGGGATGGCGACACCGGGGAGCTGTTTTTT.

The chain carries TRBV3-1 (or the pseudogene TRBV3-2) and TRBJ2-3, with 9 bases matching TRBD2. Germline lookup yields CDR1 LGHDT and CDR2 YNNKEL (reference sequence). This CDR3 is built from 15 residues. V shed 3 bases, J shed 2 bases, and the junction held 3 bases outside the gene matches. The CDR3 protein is CASSQGTSPTDTQYF. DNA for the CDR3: TGTGCCAGCAGCCAGGGGACTAGCCCCACAGATACGCAGTATTTT.

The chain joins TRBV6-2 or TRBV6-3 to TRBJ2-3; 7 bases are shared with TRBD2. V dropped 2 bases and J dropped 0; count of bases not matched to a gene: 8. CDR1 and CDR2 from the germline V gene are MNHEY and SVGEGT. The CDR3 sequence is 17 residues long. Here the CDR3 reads CASSYVAGEISTDTQYF. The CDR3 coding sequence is TGTGCCAGCAGTTACGTGGCGGGGGAAATTAGCACAGATACGCAGTATTTT.

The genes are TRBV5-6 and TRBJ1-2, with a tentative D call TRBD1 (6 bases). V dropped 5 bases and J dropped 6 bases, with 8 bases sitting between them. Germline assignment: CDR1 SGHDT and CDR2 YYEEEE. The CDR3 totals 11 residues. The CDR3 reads CASSHRDGYTF. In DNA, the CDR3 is TGTGCCAGCAGTCACAGGGATGGCTACACCTTC.

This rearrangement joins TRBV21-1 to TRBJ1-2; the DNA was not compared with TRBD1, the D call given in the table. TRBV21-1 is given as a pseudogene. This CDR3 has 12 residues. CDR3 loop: CASTGTGYGYTF. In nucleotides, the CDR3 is TGTGCCAGCACCGGGACAGGGTATGGCTACACCTTC.

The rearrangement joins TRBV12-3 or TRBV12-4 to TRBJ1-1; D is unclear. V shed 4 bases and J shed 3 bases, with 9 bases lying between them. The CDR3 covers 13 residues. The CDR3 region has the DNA TGTGCCAGCAGTTCGCGTCGGCACACTGAAGCTTTCTTT. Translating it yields CASSSRRHTEAFF.

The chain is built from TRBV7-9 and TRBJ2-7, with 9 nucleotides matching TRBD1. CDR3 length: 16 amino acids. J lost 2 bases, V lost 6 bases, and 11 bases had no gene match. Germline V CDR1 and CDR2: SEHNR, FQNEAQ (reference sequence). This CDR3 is CASRSSGTGLAYEQYF. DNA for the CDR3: TGTGCCAGCAGGTCTTCCGGGACAGGGTTGGCCTACGAGCAGTACTTC.

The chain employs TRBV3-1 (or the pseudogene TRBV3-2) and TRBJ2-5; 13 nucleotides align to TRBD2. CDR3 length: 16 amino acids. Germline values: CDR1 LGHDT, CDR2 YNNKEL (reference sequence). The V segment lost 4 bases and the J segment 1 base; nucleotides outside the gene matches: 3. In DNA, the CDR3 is TGTGCCAGCAGCCGGGGGACTAGCGGGGTCCAAGAGACCCAGTACTTC. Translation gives CASSRGTSGVQETQYF.

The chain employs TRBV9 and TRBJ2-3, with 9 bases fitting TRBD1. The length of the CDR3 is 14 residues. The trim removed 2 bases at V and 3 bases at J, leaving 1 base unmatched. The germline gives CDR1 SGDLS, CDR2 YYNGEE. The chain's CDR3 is CASSVGTGTDTQYF. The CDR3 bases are TGTGCCAGCAGCGTCGGGACAGGGACAGATACGCAGTATTTT.